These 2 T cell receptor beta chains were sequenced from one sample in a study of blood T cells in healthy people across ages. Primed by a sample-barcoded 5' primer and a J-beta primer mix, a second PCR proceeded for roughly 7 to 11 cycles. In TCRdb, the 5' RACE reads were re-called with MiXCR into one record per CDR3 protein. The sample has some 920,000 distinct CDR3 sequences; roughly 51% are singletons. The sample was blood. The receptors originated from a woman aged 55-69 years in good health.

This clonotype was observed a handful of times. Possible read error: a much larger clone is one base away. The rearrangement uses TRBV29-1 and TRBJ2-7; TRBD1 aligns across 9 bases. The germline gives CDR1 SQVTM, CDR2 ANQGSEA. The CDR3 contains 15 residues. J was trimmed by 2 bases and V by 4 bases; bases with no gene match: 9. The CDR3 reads CSVAGGTGITYEQYF. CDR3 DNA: TGCAGCGTTGCCGGGGGGACAGGGATAACCTACGAGCAGTACTTC.

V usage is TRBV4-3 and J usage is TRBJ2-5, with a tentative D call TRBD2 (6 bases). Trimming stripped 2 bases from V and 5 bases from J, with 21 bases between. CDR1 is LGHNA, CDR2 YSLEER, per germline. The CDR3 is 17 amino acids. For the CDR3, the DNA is TGCGCCAGCAGCCAAAGCCTAACCGGGACTGGAGCTGAGACCCAGTACTTC. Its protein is CASSQSLTGTGAETQYF.